This passage covers 30 T cell receptor beta chains from one sample sequenced in a study of cytomegalovirus exposure and HLA in healthy donors. The protocol was immunoSEQ multiplex PCR, while the TCRdb copy is restricted to in-frame clones and leaves out a portion. The sample yields under 400,000 clones, approximately 91% seen once. Sequencing input: PBMCs. These receptors were obtained from a man younger than 45 in good health and CMV-seronegative.

This rearrangement joins TRBV19 to TRBJ2-3; 8 bases align to TRBD2. The J segment lost 2 bases and the V segment lost 3 bases, leaving 4 bases of the junction unmatched. The CDR3 loop spans 15 amino acids. Germline loops: CDR1 LNHDA, CDR2 SQIVND (reference sequence). CDR3 sequence reads: CASSMTSVFTDTQYF. DNA for the CDR3: TGTGCCAGTAGTATGACTAGCGTATTCACAGATACGCAGTATTTT.

The CDR3, as DNA: TGTGCCAGCAGCGTACAGGGAAGGGGCTCCTATAATTCACCCCTCCACTTT. Amino acids: CASSVQGRGSYNSPLHF. The chain combines TRBV7-8 with TRBJ1-6, with TRBD1 as a possible D gene (6 bases). This CDR3 contains 17 residues. CDR1 is SGHVS and CDR2 is FQNEAQ in the germline V gene. V gave up 5 bases and J gave up 0 bases, with 14 bases separating them. Full variable domain (missing parts from reference TRBV7-8 and TRBJ1-6): GAGVSQSPRYKVAKRGQDVALRCDPISGHVSLFWYQQALGQGPEFLTYFQNEAQLDKSGLPSDRFFAERPEGSVSTLKIQRTQQEDSAVYLCASSVQGRGSYNSPLHFGNGTRLTVT.

The chain links TRBV15 to TRBJ1-3; D might be TRBD1 (5 bases). With 4 bases removed from V and 0 bases from J, the gap between germline ends came to 13 bases. Germline CDR1 and CDR2: LNHNV and YYDKDF (reference sequence). The length of the CDR3 is 16 residues. The CDR3 DNA reads TGTGCCACCAGCACCTGGGGCAAGGGCTCTGGAAACACCATATATTTT. Its translation: CATSTWGKGSGNTIYF.

The rearrangement uses TRBV7-7 and TRBJ2-5; D unresolved. With 2 bases removed from V and 2 bases from J, the gap between germline ends came to 15 bases. This CDR3 spans 16 amino acids. Germline loops: CDR1 SSHAT, CDR2 FNYEAQ (reference sequence). In nucleotides, the CDR3 is TGTGCCAGCAGCTTAAGGCCCACTGACATTCAAGAGACCCAGTACTTC. Translated, it gives CASSLRPTDIQETQYF.

The V and J genes are TRBV5-1 and TRBJ1-2; weak D call: TRBD1 (5 bases). From germline, CDR1 is SGHRS and CDR2 YFSETQ. Deletions cut 2 bases from V and 4 bases from J, with 9 bases between. The CDR3 is 13 residues long. The CDR3 DNA follows: TGCGCCAGCAGCTTTGGAGGGACCTATGGCTACACCTTC. This sequence encodes CASSFGGTYGYTF.

This chain uses TRBV30 with TRBJ1-6, with 8 positions matching TRBD1. The V and J ends lost 2 bases and 11 bases, in that order; junction bases with no gene match: 11. Germline values: CDR1 GTSNPN, CDR2 SVGIG (reference sequence). The CDR3 loop spans 15 amino acids. CDR3 bases: TGTGCCTGGAGTATCGGACAGGGCCTTTCGACACCCCTCCACTTT. As protein: CAWSIGQGLSTPLHF.

The chain combines TRBV5-1 with TRBJ2-1; D ambiguous. This CDR3 contains 15 residues. Germline CDR1 SGHRS, CDR2 YFSETQ. V was shortened by 0 bases and J by 4 bases, with 11 bases between the two germline ends. CDR3 residues: CASSLGLVVYNEQFF. DNA for the CDR3: TGCGCCAGCAGCTTGGGCCTAGTGGTTTACAATGAGCAGTTCTTC.

The gene calls are TRBV27 and TRBJ1-2; 8 bases are shared with TRBD1. Germline CDR1 reads MNHEY; CDR2 reads SMNVEV (reference sequence). The CDR3 runs 15 residues. The V gene end was trimmed by 6 bases and the J gene end by 0 bases; junction bases not matched to a gene: 6. The CDR3 region is CASRRDRGSNYGYTF. In DNA, the CDR3 is TGTGCCAGCAGAAGAGACAGGGGATCTAACTATGGCTACACCTTC.

This chain's CDR3 is CASSRISISPGGGRAFF. As DNA, the CDR3 is TGTGCCAGCAGCCGAATCTCGATCTCCCCGGGGGGTGGGAGAGCTTTCTTT. The V and J genes are TRBV27 and TRBJ1-1, with D possibly TRBD1 on 5 matching bases. This CDR3 has 17 residues. Germline assignment: CDR1 MNHEY and CDR2 SMNVEV (reference sequence). Trimming shortened V by 6 bases and J by 10 bases, and 30 bases separated the two germline ends.

The chain joins TRBV7-9 to TRBJ1-4; D perhaps matches TRBD1 (6 bases). Germline V gene data show CDR1 as SEHNR and CDR2 as FQNEAQ (reference sequence). Trimming left V 1 base short and J 6 bases short, with 18 bases between. CDR3 size: 17 residues. CDR3 bases: TGTGCCAGCAGCTTAGGAGGTTTGGGCAGGGGTCATGAAAAACTGTTTTTT. Protein product: CASSLGGLGRGHEKLFF.

The chain couples TRBV13 to TRBJ2-1; 11 nucleotides line up with TRBD2. Germline CDR1 PRHDT, CDR2 FYEKMQ (reference sequence). The CDR3 runs 15 residues. The V gene end was trimmed by 4 bases and the J gene end by 8 bases; junction bases not matched to a gene: 7. The CDR3 loop reads CASSSRLAGRDEQFF. The CDR3 coding sequence is TGTGCCAGCAGCTCCAGACTAGCGGGGAGGGATGAGCAGTTCTTC.

This clone was detected once. The V and J genes are TRBV7-9 and TRBJ2-1; a weak D match, TRBD2 (5 bases). The CDR3 is 13 residues long. The germline V gene has CDR1 SEHNR and CDR2 FQNEAQ (reference sequence). V shed 5 bases and J shed 4 bases, with 9 bases lying between them. CDR3 DNA: TGTGCCAGCAGCGGTCGGGGTTACAATGAGCAGTTCTTC. As protein: CASSGRGYNEQFF.

The CDR3 spells CASSLVAANTGELFF. The CDR3 DNA sequence: TGCGCCAGCAGCTTGGTAGCAGCGAACACCGGGGAGCTGTTTTTT. This sequence joins TRBV5-1 and TRBJ2-2; D gene ambiguous. Germline values: CDR1 SGHRS, CDR2 YFSETQ. The CDR3 covers 15 residues. The ends were cut back, 0 bases at V and 0 bases at J, with 6 bases in the middle.

This clone occurred a few times. The rearrangement links TRBV5-1 to TRBJ1-4; 7 bases are a match to TRBD1. The ends lost 4 bases at V and 0 bases at J; junction bases unmatched: 3. The CDR3 is 15 residues long. The germline V gene encodes CDR1 SGHRS and CDR2 YFSETQ. CDR3 bases: TGCGCCAGCAGCAGGGACAGTGCAACTAATGAAAAACTGTTTTTT. Residues: CASSRDSATNEKLFF.

The chain recombines TRBV5-4 with TRBJ2-7, with TRBD2 matching over 8 bases. From germline, CDR1 is SGHNT and CDR2 YYREEE (reference sequence). After removal of 2 bases from V and 2 bases from J, the junction contained 6 bases not matched to a gene. The CDR3 is 15 amino acids. DNA for the CDR3: TGTGCCAGCAGCTTATTAGCGGGGACGGCCTACGAGCAGTACTTC. This translates into CASSLLAGTAYEQYF.

The genes are TRBV4-1 and TRBJ2-7, with D possibly being TRBD1 (6 bases). V was cut by 0 bases and J by 1 base, with 13 bases left in between. This CDR3 spans 16 amino acids. Germline lookup yields CDR1 MGHRA and CDR2 YSYEKL. CDR3 sequence (DNA): TGCGCCAGCAGCCAAGATTGGGCAGGGGTTTCCTACGAGCAGTACTTC. Its translation: CASSQDWAGVSYEQYF.

This chain links TRBV5-1 with TRBJ1-6, with 10 nucleotides matching TRBD1. After removal of 4 bases from V and 6 bases from J, the junction contained 4 bases not matched to a gene. CDR3 size: 15 residues. Per the germline V gene, CDR1 is SGHRS and CDR2 is YFSETQ. As DNA, the CDR3 is TGCGCCAGCAGCGTCCGGGACAGGGGTAATTCACCCCTCCACTTT. This encodes CASSVRDRGNSPLHF.

The rearrangement joins TRBV7-2 to TRBJ1-1; 12 bases are shared with TRBD1. The CDR3 spans 16 residues. V shed 5 bases and J 1 base; nucleotides not matched to a gene: 5. From germline, CDR1 is SGHTA and CDR2 FQGNSA. The CDR3 sequence is CASSRGQGARNTEAFF. In nucleotides, the CDR3 is TGTGCCAGCAGCAGGGGACAGGGGGCTAGGAACACTGAAGCTTTCTTT.

This clone was recorded a few times. The rearrangement joins TRBV28 to TRBJ1-5; the match to TRBD1 covers 10 bases. Germline loops: CDR1 MDHEN, CDR2 SYDVKM. The CDR3 length is 14 residues. After removal of 5 bases from V and 7 bases from J, the junction contained 5 bases not matched to a gene. The DNA of the CDR3 is TGTGCCAGCAGTGGGACAGGGGTAAGACAGCCCCAGCATTTT. It encodes CASSGTGVRQPQHF.

The chain joins TRBV30 to TRBJ1-2, with D tentatively TRBD1 (6 bases). V was cut by 0 bases and J by 8 bases, with 13 bases left in between. This CDR3 is 13 amino acids long. Germline V gene sequence: CDR1 GTSNPN, CDR2 SVGIG (reference sequence). The CDR3 DNA follows: TGTGCCTGGAGTGTCGCGGGGGCACCGGGCTACACCTTC. Residues: CAWSVAGAPGYTF.

The V gene is TRBV5-1, the J gene TRBJ1-2; a possible D gene is TRBD1 (6 bases). CDR3 length: 14 residues. Germline V CDR1 and CDR2: SGHRS, YFSETQ. Trimming removed 4 bases at V and 2 bases at J, with 12 bases between. The CDR3 spells CASSAGQQNYGYTF. CDR3 DNA sequence: TGCGCCAGCAGCGCAGGACAGCAGAACTATGGCTACACCTTC.

The chain recombines TRBV7-2 with TRBJ2-7; no clear D gene. The CDR3 runs to 13 residues. Germline V gives CDR1 SGHTA, CDR2 FQGNSA. Trimming cost V 1 base and J 1 base, with 5 bases left between them. CDR3 DNA sequence: TGTGCCAGCAGCTTAGATCCGTCCTACGAGCAGTACTTC. Its translation: CASSLDPSYEQYF.

This sequence joins TRBV6-5 and TRBJ2-6, with no clear D. This CDR3 region has 15 residues. V shed 6 bases and J shed 2 bases, with 11 bases lying between them. The germline gives CDR1 MNHEY, CDR2 SVGAGI. The CDR3 DNA sequence: TGTGCCAGCAGCCGAACAGTACCTGGGGCCAACGTCCTGACTTTC. It is translated as CASSRTVPGANVLTF.

The CDR3, as DNA: TGTGCCAGCAGCTTTACAGGGATGTACCAAGAGACCCAGTACTTC. This translates into CASSFTGMYQETQYF. The V and J genes are TRBV5-6 and TRBJ2-5, with D possibly being TRBD1 (6 bases). There are 15 residues in the CDR3. Germline loops: CDR1 SGHDT, CDR2 YYEEEE. Trimming cost V 2 bases and J 0 bases, with 11 bases left between them.

J is TRBJ2-2 and V is TRBV6-1, with D unresolved. Trimming removed 7 bases from V and 2 bases from J, with 11 bases in between. The germline gives CDR1 MNHNS, CDR2 SASEGT. This CDR3 has 14 amino acids. The CDR3 DNA follows: TGTGCCAGCATCCCGTTCAGAAACACCGGGGAGCTGTTTTTT. This gives the protein CASIPFRNTGELFF.

The chain employs TRBV6-1 and TRBJ1-1, with 11 bases that match TRBD1. Germline V gene sequence: CDR1 MNHNS, CDR2 SASEGT. Unmatched junction bases numbered 8, after V lost 2 bases and J lost 6 bases. The CDR3 extends over 16 amino acids. CDR3: CASSESGQGVRAEAFF. Written as DNA, the CDR3 is TGTGCCAGCAGTGAATCGGGACAGGGGGTACGGGCTGAAGCTTTCTTT.

This sequence joins TRBV5-4 and TRBJ1-1; the match to TRBD1 covers 10 bases. The CDR3 contains 14 residues. CDR1 SGHNT and CDR2 YYREEE come from the germline V gene (reference sequence). V gave up 2 bases and J gave up 6 bases; unmatched junction bases: 4. CDR3: CASSFRQGASEAFF. The DNA of the CDR3 is TGTGCCAGCAGCTTCAGACAGGGGGCCTCTGAAGCTTTCTTT.

This clone came up a few times. This chain uses TRBV11-3 with TRBJ2-7; perhaps TRBD2 as D (6 bases). This CDR3 has 15 residues. Germline lookup yields CDR1 SGHNT and CDR2 YENEEA. The V end was cut by 0 bases, the J end by 1 base, with 10 bases between. The DNA of the CDR3 is TGTGCCAGCAGCTTAGATGGTAGCGGTTCCTACGAGCAGTACTTC. Its translation is CASSLDGSGSYEQYF.

The V gene is TRBV21-1, the J gene TRBJ2-7; the D call TRBD1 from the table was never checked on the DNA. TRBV21-1 is shown as a pseudogene. The CDR3 loop spans 19 amino acids. The CDR3: CASSKEGQAPISPFYEQYF. CDR3 in DNA: TGTGCCAGCAGCAAAGAGGGACAGGCCCCTATTAGTCCGTTCTACGAGCAGTACTTC.

The chain is built from TRBV4-3 and TRBJ2-6; 9 bases agree with TRBD1. The ends lost 4 bases at V and 3 bases at J; junction bases unmatched: 16. The CDR3 has 20 residues. Per the germline V gene, CDR1 is LGHNA and CDR2 is YSLEER. The CDR3 nucleotides are TGCGCCAGCAGCCCCAGGGTGCAGGACAGGGGTTTTGGTGGGGCCAACGTCCTGACTTTC. Its translation is CASSPRVQDRGFGGANVLTF.